Listed below are T cell receptor beta chains from one sample, sequenced in a study of blood T cell repertoires in COVID-19. The data were produced by immunoSEQ multiplex PCR, yet TCRdb's version contains in-frame clones alone and is incomplete. The sample holds about 200,000 clones, approximately 86% seen once. The specimen sequenced was PBMCs or T cells enriched from blood (not recorded which). The receptor set was obtained from a woman in her thirties who had been exposed to COVID-19. CDR3s include the opening cysteine and the closing phenylalanine or tryptophan.

>TRBJ2-1|TRBV28
CASSSGLAGGLLLNEQFF
>TRBJ1-5|TRBV30
CAWSGTVKEQPQHF
>TRBJ1-2|TRBV19
CASSPTGGQNNYGYTF
>TRBJ1-4|TRBV10-3
CAIASARALGTNEKLFF
>TRBJ1-1|TRBV18
CASSPGQGAYTEAFF
>TRBJ2-7|TRBV6-5
CASRGSGFYEQYF
>TRBJ2-5|TRBV7-8
CASSLELSLGVQYF
>TRBJ1-6|TRBV28
CASRRRWGVNSPLHF
>TRBJ1-2|TRBV29-1
CSSQGAENYGYTF
>TRBJ1-4|TRBV18
CASSPDGARDPATNEKLFF
>TRBJ2-1|TRBV2
CASSERRGGAENNEQFF
>TRBJ1-4|TRBV11-3
CASSPYPGQGNNEKLFF
>TRBJ2-7|TRBV6-5
CASRPGTSAYEQYF
>TRBJ2-5|TRBV4-1
CASSLGFEETQYF
>TRBJ2-7|TRBV24-1
CATSSTSGGYEQYF
>TRBJ2-1|TRBV10-2
CASSEYQGAANEQFF
>TRBJ1-1|TRBV11-2
CASSLGQGKAFF
>TRBJ2-5|TRBV5-4
CASSLTGLSDRETQYF
>TRBJ1-2|TRBV19
CASRPGTVNYGYTF
>TRBJ1-1|TRBV9
CASSGDSPNTEAFF
>TRBJ1-5|TRBV19
CASSIGEAYSNQPQHF
>TRBJ1-2|TRBV4-2
CASSQDSGINYGYTF
>TRBJ1-3|TRBV3-1/TRBV3-2
CASSLGENTIYF
>TRBJ2-2|TRBV2
CASSGPNRGGTGELFF
>TRBJ2-3|TRBV30
CAWSGASTDTQYF
>TRBJ2-3|TRBV7-2
CASSSTSGGQYF
>TRBJ2-7|TRBV19
CASSIKGLVTYEQYF
>TRBJ1-4|TRBV12-5
CASGATGGEKLFF
>TRBJ2-1|TRBV10-1
CASSSGGQYNEQFF
>TRBJ2-4|TRBV9
CASSVALAGDKNIQYF
>TRBJ1-2|TRBV3-1/TRBV3-2
CASSQEGQSYGYTF
>TRBJ2-7|TRBV10-3
CAISQGIDEQYF
>TRBJ1-4|TRBV5-1
CASGYRGETNEKLFF
>TRBJ2-1|TRBV7-8
CASSLGLAGAYNEQFF
>TRBJ1-5|TRBV30
CAWGIRGVIGSNQPQHF
>TRBJ2-5|TRBV12-3/TRBV12-4
CASSLSGPPQYF
>TRBJ2-3|TRBV29-1
CSVEGTNTDTQYF
>TRBJ2-3|TRBV7-8
CASSPTDTQYF
>TRBJ2-1|TRBV3-1/TRBV3-2
CASSSDRLAPVGEQFF
>TRBJ1-6|TRBV6-6
CASNTQGANSPLHF
>TRBJ1-2|TRBV30
CAWSTFGGNYGYTF
>TRBJ2-7|TRBV18
CASSPSLAGGPYEQYF
>TRBJ1-2|TRBV28
CASSSYAPGGYGYTF
>TRBJ1-1|TRBV6-5
CASSRDHGDTEAFF
>TRBJ1-1|TRBV2
CASSPTVLSFF
>TRBJ2-7|TRBV19
CATTSGGGGSEQYF
>TRBJ1-5|TRBV10-2
CASQAGFSNQPQHF
>TRBJ2-1|TRBV15
CATSRVGGRIYNEQFF